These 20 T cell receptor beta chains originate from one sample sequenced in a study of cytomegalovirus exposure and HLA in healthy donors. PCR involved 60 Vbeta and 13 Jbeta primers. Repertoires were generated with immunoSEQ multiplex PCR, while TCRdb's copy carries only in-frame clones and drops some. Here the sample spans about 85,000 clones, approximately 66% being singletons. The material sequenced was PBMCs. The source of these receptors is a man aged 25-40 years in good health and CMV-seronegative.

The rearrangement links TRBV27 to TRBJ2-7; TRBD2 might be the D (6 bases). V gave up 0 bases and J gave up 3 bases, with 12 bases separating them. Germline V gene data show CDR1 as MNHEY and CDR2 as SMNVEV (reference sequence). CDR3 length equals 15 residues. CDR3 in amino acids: CASSLSGLAFYEQYF. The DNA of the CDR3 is TGTGCCAGCAGTTTATCGGGGCTAGCGTTCTACGAGCAGTACTTC.

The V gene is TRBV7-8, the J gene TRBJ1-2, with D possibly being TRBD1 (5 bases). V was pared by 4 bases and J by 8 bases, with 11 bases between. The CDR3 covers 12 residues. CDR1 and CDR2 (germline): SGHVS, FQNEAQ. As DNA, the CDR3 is TGTGCCAGCAGCTCCCAGGGTGACGGCTACACCTTC. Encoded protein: CASSSQGDGYTF.

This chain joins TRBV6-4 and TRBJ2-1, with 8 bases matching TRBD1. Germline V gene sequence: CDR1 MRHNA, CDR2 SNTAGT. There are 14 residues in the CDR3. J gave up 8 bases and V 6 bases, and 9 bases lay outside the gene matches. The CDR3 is CASSRDRPGDEQFF. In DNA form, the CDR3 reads TGTGCCAGCAGCCGGGACAGGCCGGGGGATGAGCAGTTCTTC.

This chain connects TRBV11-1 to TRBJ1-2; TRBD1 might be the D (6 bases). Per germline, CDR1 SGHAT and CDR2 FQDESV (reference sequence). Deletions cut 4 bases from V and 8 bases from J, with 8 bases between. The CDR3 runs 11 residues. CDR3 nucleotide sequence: TGTGCCAGCAGCTCAAGGGGGGGCTACACCTTC. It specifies CASSSRGGYTF. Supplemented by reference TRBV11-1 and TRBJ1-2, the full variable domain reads EAEVAQSPRYKITEKSQAVAFWCDPISGHATLYWYRQILGQGPELLVQFQDESVVDDSQLPKDRFSAERLKGVDSTLKIQPAELGDSAMYLCASSSRGGYTFGSGTRLTVV.

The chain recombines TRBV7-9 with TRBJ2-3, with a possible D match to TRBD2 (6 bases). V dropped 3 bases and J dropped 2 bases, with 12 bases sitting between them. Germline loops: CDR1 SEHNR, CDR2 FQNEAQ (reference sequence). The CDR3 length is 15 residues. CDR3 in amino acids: CASSFGRGHTDTQYF. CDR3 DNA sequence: TGTGCCAGCAGCTTCGGGCGGGGCCACACAGATACGCAGTATTTT.

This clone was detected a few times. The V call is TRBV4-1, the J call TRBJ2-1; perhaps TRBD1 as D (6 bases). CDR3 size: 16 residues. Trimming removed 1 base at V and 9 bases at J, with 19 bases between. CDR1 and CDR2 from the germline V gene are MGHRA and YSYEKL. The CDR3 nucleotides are TGCGCCAGCAGCCAAGCCAGAGGGGGAAGCTATGCTGAGCAGTTCTTC. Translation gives CASSQARGGSYAEQFF.

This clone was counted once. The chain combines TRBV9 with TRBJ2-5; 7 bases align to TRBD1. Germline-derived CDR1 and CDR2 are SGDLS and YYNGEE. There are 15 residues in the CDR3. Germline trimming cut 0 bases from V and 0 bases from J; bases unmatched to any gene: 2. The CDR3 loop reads CASSVATGDQETQYF. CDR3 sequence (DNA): TGTGCCAGCAGCGTAGCCACAGGGGACCAAGAGACCCAGTACTTC.

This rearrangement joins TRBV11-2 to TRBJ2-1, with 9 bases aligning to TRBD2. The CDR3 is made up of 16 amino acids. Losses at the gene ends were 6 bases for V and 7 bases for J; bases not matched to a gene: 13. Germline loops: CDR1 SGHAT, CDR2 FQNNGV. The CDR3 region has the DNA TGTGCCAGCAGGCTAGCGGGGCGGCGGGGGGTGAATGAGCAGTTCTTC. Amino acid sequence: CASRLAGRRGVNEQFF.

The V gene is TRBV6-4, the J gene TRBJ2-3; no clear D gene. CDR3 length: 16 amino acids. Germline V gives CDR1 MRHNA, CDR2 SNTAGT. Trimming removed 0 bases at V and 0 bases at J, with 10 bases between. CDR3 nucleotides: TGTGCCAGCAGTGACTCCCCCACTTCTAGCACAGATACGCAGTATTTT. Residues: CASSDSPTSSTDTQYF.

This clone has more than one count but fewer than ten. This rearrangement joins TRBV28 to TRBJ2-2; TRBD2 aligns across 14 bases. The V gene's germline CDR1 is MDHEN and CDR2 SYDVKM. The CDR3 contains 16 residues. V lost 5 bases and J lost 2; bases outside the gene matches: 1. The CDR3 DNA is TGTGCCAGCAGTGGGACTAGCGGGAGCAACACCGGGGAGCTGTTTTTT. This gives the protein CASSGTSGSNTGELFF.

CDR3 amino acids: CASSMTSPEADTQYF. As DNA, the CDR3 is TGCGCCAGCAGCATGACTAGTCCGGAGGCGGATACGCAGTATTTT. The chain recombines TRBV5-1 with TRBJ2-3, with a possible D match to TRBD2 (6 bases). Looked up from germline, CDR1 is SGHRS and CDR2 is YFSETQ. The CDR3 totals 15 residues. Trimming cost V 4 bases and J 6 bases, with 18 bases left between them.

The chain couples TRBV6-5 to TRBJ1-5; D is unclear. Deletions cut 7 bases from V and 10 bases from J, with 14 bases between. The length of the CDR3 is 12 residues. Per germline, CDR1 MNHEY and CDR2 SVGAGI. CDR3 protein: CASKPPGGPQHF. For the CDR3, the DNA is TGTGCCAGCAAACCTCCGGGAGGACCCCAGCATTTT.

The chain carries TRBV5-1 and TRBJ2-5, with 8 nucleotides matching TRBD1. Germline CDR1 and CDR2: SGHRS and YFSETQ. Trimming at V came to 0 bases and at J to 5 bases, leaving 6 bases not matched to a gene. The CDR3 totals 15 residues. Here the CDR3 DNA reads TGCGCCAGCAGCTTGGGGGACAGGTCCGGGGAGACCCAGTACTTC. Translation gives CASSLGDRSGETQYF.

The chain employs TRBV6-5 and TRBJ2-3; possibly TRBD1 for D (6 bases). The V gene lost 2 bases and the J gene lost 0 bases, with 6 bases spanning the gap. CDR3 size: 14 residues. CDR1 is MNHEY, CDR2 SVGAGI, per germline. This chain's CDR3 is CASSYDRSTDTQYF. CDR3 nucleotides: TGTGCCAGCAGTTACGACAGGAGCACAGATACGCAGTATTTT.

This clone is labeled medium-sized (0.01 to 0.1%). The CDR3 reads CASTNSGRQYEQYF. The CDR3, as DNA: TGTGCCAGCACCAACAGCGGGAGACAATACGAGCAGTACTTC. The V call is TRBV11-2, the J call TRBJ2-7; 8 nucleotides align to TRBD2. The CDR3 contains 14 residues. Losses at the gene ends were 7 bases for V and 4 bases for J; bases not matched to a gene: 9. Germline lookup yields CDR1 SGHAT and CDR2 FQNNGV.

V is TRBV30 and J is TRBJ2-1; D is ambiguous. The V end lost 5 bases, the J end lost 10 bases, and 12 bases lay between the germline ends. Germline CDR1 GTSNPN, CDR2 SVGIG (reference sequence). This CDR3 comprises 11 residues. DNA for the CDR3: TGTGCCTGGGGTTGGAGTGGAGAGCAGTTCTTC. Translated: CAWGWSGEQFF.

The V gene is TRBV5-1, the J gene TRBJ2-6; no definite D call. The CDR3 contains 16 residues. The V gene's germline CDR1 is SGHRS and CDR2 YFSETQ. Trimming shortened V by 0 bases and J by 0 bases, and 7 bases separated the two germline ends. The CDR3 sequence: CASSLAQSSGANVLTF. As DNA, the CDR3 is TGCGCCAGCAGCTTGGCTCAGTCCTCTGGGGCCAACGTCCTGACTTTC.

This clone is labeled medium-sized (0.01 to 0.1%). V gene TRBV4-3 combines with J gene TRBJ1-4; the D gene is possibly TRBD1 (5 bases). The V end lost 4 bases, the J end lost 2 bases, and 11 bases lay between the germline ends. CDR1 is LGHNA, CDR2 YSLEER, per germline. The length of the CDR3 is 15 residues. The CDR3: CASSRAGYTNEKLFF. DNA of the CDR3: TGCGCCAGCAGCCGAGCAGGGTACACTAATGAAAAACTGTTTTTT.

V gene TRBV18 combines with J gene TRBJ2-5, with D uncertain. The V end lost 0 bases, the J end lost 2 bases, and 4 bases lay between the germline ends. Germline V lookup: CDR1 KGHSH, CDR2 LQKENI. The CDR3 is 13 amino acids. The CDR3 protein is CASSPPEQETQYF. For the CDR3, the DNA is TGTGCCAGCTCACCACCCGAGCAAGAGACCCAGTACTTC.

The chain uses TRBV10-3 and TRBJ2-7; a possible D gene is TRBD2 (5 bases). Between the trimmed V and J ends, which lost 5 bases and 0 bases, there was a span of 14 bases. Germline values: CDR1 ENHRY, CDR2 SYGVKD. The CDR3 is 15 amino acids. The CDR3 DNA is TGTGCCATCAGTTCAAACGGACTGAGCTCCTACGAGCAGTACTTC. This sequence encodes CAISSNGLSSYEQYF.